This T cell receptor beta chain appears in the sequencing data of a study of control samples from healthy donors and cancer patients. Repertoires were generated with immunoSEQ multiplex PCR, while TCRdb's copy carries only in-frame clones and drops some. This table holds 90,000 or so clones, around 89% found once. The germline CDR1 and CDR2 sequences are SGHVS and FQNEAQ. The CDR3 has 15 amino acids. Trimming left V 3 bases short and J 2 bases short, with 13 bases between. This clone was seen a single time. This clonotype was obtained from a woman in her 70s in good health. The chain links TRBV7-8 to TRBJ1-1, with a tentative D call TRBD1 (5 bases). The sequenced sample consisted of blood. The CDR3 DNA is TGTGCCAGCAGCTTCTTAAAGGGACTCAACACTGAAGCTTTCTTT. Translation gives CASSFLKGLNTEAFF.